This T cell receptor beta chain appears in the sequencing data of a study of T cells in Graves' hyperthyroidism and ophthalmopathy. The CDR3 regions of TCR beta were amplified from RNA transcripts. HTBI primers were the set used in a first-round RT-PCR of the TCR CDR3. TCRdb reprocessed the multiplex PCR reads with MiXCR, giving one entry per CDR3 protein. Among around 520,000 distinct CDR3 sequences listed, roughly 25% were seen once. The CDR3 has 14 residues. The germline V gene has CDR1 SQVTM and CDR2 ANQGSEA. Trimming cost V 6 bases and J 5 bases; bases outside gene matches: 12. Source material: blood. The chain is built from TRBV29-1 and TRBJ1-2; 7 positions agree with TRBD1. The receptor was isolated from a woman between 25 and 40 years old with Graves' ophthalmopathy. The CDR3 nucleotides read TGCAGCGTCCCAGGGGTAGGGGGCGTATATGGCTACACCTTC. This codes for CSVPGVGGVYGYTF.